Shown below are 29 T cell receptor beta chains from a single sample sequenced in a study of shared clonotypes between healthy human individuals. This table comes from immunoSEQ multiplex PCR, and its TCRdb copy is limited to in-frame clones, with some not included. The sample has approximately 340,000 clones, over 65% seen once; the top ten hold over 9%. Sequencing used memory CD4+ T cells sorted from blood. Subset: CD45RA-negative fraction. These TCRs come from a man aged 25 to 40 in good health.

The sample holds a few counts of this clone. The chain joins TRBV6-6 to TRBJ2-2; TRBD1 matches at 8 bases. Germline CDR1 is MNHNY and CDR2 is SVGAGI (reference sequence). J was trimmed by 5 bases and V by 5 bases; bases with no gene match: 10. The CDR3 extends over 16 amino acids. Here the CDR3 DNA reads TGTGCCAGCAGTGCGAGGACAGGGCGCTTTACCGGGGAGCTGTTTTTT. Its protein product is CASSARTGRFTGELFF.

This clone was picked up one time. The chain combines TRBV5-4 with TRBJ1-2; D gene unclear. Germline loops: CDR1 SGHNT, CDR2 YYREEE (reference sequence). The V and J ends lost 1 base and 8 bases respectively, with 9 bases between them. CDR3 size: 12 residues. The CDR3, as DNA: TGTGCCAGCAGCTTGTACTCTGTCGGCTACACCTTC. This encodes CASSLYSVGYTF.

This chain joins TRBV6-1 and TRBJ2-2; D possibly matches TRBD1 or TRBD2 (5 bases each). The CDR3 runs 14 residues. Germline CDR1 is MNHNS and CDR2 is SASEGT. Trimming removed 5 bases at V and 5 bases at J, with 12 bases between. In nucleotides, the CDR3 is TGTGCCAGCAGTTTTCAGGGACGGACCGGGGAGCTGTTTTTT. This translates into CASSFQGRTGELFF.

CDR3 nucleotide sequence: TGTGCCAGCAGTCCCGGGACGGCAAGCTCTGGAAACACCATATATTTT. It specifies CASSPGTASSGNTIYF. The chain joins TRBV27 to TRBJ1-3, with D tentatively TRBD1 (5 bases). V was trimmed by 5 bases and J by 0 bases, leaving 14 bases between them. The germline CDR1 and CDR2 sequences are MNHEY and SMNVEV (reference sequence). CDR3 length: 16 amino acids.

The CDR3 protein is CASSIHGGSGKNIQYF. CDR3 in DNA: TGTGCCAGTAGCATTCACGGGGGCTCAGGCAAAAACATTCAGTACTTC. J is TRBJ2-4 and V is TRBV19; the D call may be TRBD1 or TRBD2 (6 bases each). The CDR3 runs to 16 residues. The germline V gene encodes CDR1 LNHDA and CDR2 SQIVND (reference sequence). V was shortened by 6 bases and J by 3 bases, with 18 bases between the two germline ends.

CDR3 bases: TGTGCCAGTAGTGTGTCCCGGGCTACACCCTCCTACGAGCAGTACTTC. The encoded protein is CASSVSRATPSYEQYF. The chain links TRBV19 to TRBJ2-7; D gene unclear. The CDR3 extends over 16 amino acids. The V and J ends lost 5 bases and 0 bases respectively, with 17 bases between them. CDR1 and CDR2 from the germline V gene are LNHDA and SQIVND (reference sequence). The variable domain in full, with the rest retrieved from reference TRBV19 and TRBJ2-7, is DGGITQSPKYLFRKEGQNVTLSCEQNLNHDAMYWYRQDPGQGLRLIYYSQIVNDFQKGDIAEGYSVSREKKESFPLTVTSAQKNPTAFYLCASSVSRATPSYEQYFGPGTRLTVT.

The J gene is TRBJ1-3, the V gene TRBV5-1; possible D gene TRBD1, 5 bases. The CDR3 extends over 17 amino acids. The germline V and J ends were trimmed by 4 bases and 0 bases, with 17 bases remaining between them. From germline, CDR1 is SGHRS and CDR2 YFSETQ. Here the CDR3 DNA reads TGCGCCAGCAGCCCTTTTCAGACAGCAGGCTCTGGAAACACCATATATTTT. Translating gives CASSPFQTAGSGNTIYF.

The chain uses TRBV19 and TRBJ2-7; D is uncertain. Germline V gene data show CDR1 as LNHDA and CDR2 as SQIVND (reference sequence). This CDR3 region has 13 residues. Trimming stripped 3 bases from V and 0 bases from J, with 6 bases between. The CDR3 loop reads CASSIIGSYEQYF. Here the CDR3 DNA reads TGTGCCAGTAGTATTATAGGCTCCTACGAGCAGTACTTC.

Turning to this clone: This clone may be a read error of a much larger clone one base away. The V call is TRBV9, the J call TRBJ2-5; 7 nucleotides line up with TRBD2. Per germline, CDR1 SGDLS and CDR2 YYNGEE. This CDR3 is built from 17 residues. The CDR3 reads CASSVGVASGLQGTQYF. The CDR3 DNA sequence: TGTGCCAGCAGCGTAGGGGTGGCTAGCGGACTCCAAGGGACCCAGTACTTC.

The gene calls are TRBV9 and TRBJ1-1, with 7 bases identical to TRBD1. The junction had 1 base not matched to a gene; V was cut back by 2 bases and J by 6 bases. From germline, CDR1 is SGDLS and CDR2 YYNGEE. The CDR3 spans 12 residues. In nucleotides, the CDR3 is TGTGCCAGCAGCGTGACAGGGTCTGAAGCTTTCTTT. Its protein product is CASSVTGSEAFF.

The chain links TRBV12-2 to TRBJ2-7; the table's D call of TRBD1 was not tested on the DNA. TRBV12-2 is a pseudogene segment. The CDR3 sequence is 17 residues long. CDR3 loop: CASRLAGTGGISYEQYF. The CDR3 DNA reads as TGTGCAAGTCGCTTAGCCGGGACAGGGGGTATCTCCTACGAGCAGTACTTC.

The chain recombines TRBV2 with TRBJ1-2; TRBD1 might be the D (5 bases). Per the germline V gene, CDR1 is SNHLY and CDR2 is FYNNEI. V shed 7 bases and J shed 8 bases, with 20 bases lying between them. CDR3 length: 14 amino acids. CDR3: CASTRKERGAGYTF. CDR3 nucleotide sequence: TGTGCCAGCACTCGAAAAGAGCGAGGGGCGGGCTACACCTTC.

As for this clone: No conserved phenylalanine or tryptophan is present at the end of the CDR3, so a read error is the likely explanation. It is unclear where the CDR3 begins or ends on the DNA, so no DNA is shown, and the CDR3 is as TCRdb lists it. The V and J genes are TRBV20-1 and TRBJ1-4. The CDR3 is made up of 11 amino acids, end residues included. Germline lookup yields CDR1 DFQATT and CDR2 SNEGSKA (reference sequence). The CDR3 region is CSARDHDKMGI.

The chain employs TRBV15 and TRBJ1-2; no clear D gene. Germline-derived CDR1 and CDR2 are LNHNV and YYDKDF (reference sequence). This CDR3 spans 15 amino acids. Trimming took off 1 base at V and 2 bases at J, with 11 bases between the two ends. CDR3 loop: CATSRGGGGNYGYTF. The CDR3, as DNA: TGTGCCACCAGCAGAGGAGGCGGTGGGAACTATGGCTACACCTTC.

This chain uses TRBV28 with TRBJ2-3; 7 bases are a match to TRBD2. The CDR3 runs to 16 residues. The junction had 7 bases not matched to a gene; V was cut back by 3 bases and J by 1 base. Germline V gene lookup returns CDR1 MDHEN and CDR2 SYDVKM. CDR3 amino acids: CASSLRRGSGTDTQYF. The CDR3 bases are TGTGCCAGCAGTTTGCGGCGCGGGAGTGGCACAGATACGCAGTATTTT.

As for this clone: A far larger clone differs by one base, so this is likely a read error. CDR3 sequence reads: CASSGTSGNTDTQYF. The DNA for the CDR3 is TGTGCCAGCAGTGGGACTAGCGGGAACACAGATACGCAGTATTTT. This chain connects TRBV2 to TRBJ2-3; 12 bases match TRBD2. The CDR3 covers 15 residues. Unmatched junction bases numbered 1, after V lost 4 bases and J lost 2 bases. Germline V CDR1 and CDR2: SNHLY, FYNNEI.

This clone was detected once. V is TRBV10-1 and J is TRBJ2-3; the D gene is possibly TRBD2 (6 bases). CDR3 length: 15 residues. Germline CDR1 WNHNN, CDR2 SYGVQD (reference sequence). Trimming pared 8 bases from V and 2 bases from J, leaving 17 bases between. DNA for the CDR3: TGCGCCAGCGGGGGGAACTACGGGAACACAGATACGCAGTATTTT. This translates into CASGGNYGNTDTQYF.

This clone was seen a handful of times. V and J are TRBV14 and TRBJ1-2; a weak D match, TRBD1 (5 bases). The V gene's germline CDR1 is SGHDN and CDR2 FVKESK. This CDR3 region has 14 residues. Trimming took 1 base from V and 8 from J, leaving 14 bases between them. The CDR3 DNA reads TGTGCCAGCAGCCAAGCGATCCTGGCAGGGGGCTACACCTTC. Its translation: CASSQAILAGGYTF.

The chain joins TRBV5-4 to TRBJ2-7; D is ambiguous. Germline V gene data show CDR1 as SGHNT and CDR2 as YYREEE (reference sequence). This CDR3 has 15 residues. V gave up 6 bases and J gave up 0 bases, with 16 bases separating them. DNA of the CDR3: TGTGCCAGCACCCCGGGCGGCTCGAGCTCCTACGAGCAGTACTTC. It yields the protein CASTPGGSSSYEQYF.

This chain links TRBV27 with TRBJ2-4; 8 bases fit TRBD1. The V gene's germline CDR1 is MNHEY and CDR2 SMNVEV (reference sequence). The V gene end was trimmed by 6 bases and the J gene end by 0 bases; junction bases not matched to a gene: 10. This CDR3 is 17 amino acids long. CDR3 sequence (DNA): TGTGCCAGCAGCACAAGGACAGGGAAACTAGCCAAAAACATTCAGTACTTC. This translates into CASSTRTGKLAKNIQYF.

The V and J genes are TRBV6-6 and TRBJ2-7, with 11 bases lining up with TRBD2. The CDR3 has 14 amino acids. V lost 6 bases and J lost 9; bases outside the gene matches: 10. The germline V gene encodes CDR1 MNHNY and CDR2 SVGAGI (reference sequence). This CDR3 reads CASRKGLAGGGQYF. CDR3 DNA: TGTGCCAGCAGGAAAGGACTAGCGGGTGGCGGGCAGTACTTC.

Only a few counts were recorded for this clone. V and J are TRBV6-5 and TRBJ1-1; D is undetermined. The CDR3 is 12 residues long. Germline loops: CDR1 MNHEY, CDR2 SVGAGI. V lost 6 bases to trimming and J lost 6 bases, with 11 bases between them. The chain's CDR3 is CASSPTQSEAFF. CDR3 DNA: TGTGCCAGCAGCCCGACGCAGTCTGAAGCTTTCTTT.

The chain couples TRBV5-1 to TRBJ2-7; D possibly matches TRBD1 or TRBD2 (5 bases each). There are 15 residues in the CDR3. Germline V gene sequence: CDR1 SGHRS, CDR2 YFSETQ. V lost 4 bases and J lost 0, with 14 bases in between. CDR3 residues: CASSITGGSSYEQYF. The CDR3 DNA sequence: TGCGCCAGCAGCATTACTGGGGGTAGCTCCTACGAGCAGTACTTC.

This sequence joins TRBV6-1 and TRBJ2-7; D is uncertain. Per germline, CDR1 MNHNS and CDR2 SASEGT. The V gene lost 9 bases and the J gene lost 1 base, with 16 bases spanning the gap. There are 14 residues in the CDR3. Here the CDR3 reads CASHPGSISYEQYF. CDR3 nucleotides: TGTGCCAGTCACCCGGGCTCTATTTCCTACGAGCAGTACTTC.

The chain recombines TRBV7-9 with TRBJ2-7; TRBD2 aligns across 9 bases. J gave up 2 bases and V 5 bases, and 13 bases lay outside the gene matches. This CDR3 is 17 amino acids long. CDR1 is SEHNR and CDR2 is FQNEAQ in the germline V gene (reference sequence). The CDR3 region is CASSPGGLAGKTYEQYF. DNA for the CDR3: TGTGCCAGCAGCCCGGGCGGGCTAGCGGGAAAAACCTACGAGCAGTACTTC. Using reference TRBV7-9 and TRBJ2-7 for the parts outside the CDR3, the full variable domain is DTGVSQNPRHKITKRGQNVTFRCDPISEHNRLYWYRQTLGQGPEFLTYFQNEAQLEKSRLLSDRFSAERPKGSFSTLEIQRTEQGDSAMYLCASSPGGLAGKTYEQYFGPGTRLTVT.

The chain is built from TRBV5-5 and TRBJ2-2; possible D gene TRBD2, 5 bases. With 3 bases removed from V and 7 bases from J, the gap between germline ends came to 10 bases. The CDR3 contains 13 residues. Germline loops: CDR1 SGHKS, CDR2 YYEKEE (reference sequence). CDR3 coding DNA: TGTGCCAGCAGCTGGTTAGAGGGCGGGGAGCTGTTTTTT. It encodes CASSWLEGGELFF. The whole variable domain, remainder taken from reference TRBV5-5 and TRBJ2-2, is DAGVTQSPTHLIKTRGQQVTLRCSPISGHKSVSWYQQVLGQGPQFIFQYYEKEERGRGNFPDRFSARQFPNYSSELNVNALLLGDSALYLCASSWLEGGELFFGEGSRLTVL.

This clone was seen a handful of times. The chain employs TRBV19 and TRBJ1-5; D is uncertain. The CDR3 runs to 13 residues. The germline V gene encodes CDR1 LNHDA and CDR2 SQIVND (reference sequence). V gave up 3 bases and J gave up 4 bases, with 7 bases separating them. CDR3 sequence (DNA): TGTGCCAGTAGTATCCAGACTAATCAGCCCCAGCATTTT. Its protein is CASSIQTNQPQHF.

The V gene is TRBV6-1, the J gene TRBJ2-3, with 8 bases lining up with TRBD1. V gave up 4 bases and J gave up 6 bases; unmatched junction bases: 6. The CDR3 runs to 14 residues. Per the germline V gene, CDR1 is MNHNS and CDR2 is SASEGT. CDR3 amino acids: CASSAGGGTDTQYF. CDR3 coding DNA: TGTGCCAGCAGTGCAGGGGGCGGGACGGATACGCAGTATTTT.

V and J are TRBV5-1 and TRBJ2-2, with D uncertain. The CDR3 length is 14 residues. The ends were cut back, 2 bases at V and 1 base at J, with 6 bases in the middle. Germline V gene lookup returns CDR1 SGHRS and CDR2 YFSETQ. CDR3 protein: CASSLGKNTGELFF. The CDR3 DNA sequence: TGCGCCAGCAGCTTAGGCAAGAACACCGGGGAGCTGTTTTTT.